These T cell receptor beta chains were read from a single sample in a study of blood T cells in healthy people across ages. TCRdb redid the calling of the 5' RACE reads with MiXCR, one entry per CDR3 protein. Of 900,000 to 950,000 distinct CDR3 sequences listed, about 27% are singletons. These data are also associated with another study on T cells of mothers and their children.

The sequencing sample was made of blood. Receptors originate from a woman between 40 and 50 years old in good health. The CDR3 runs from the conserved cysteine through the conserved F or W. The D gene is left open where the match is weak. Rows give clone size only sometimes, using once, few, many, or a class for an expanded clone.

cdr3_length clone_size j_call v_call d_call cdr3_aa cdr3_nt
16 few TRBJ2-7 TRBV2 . CASSKRMTGIFYEQYF TGTGCCAGCAGTAAGAGGATGACTGGTATTTTCTACGAGCAGTACTTC
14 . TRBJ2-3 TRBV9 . CASSASGAADTQYF TGTGCCAGCAGCGCGTCAGGGGCGGCAGATACGCAGTATTTT
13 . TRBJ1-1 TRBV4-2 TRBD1 CASSDTGVGEAFF TGTGCCAGCAGCGACACAGGGGTCGGTGAAGCTTTCTTT
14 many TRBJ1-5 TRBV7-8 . CASSLAQGTQPQHF TGTGCCAGCAGCTTAGCACAGGGTACTCAGCCCCAGCATTTT
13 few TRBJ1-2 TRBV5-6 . CASKIEGWDGYTF TGTGCCAGCAAGATCGAGGGATGGGATGGCTACACCTTC
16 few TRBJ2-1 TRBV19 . CASSIGGRRSYNEQFF TGTGCCAGTAGTATTGGGGGGCGCCGGTCCTACAATGAGCAGTTCTTC
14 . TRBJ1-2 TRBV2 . CASSEAGRGYGYTF TGTGCCAGCAGTGAAGCCGGGCGGGGCTATGGCTACACCTTC
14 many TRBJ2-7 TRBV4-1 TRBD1 CASSQGTGGAEQYF TGCGCCAGCAGCCAAGGGACAGGGGGCGCCGAGCAGTACTTC
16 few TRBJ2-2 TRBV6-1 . CASILDPRVNTGELFF TGTGCCAGCATCCTAGACCCAAGGGTGAACACCGGGGAGCTGTTTTTT
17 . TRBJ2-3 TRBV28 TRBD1 CASSFHQDRGVLDTQYF TGTGCCAGCAGTTTCCACCAGGACAGGGGGGTATTGGATACGCAGTATTTT
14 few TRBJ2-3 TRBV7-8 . CASSSDTWADTQYF TGTGCCAGCAGCTCGGACACCTGGGCAGATACGCAGTATTTT
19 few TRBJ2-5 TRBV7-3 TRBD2 CASSPLGSGSGGAQETQYF TGTGCCAGCAGCCCTCTTGGATCGGGCAGCGGGGGGGCCCAAGAGACCCAGTACTTC
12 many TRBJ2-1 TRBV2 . CASSDTRWEQFF TGTGCCAGCAGTGATACCCGTTGGGAGCAGTTCTTC
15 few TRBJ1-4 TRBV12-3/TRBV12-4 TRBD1 CASSFRTGGSEKLFF TGTGCCAGCAGTTTCAGGACAGGGGGCAGTGAAAAACTGTTTTTT
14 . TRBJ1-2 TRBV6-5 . CASKPGLSPHGYTF TGTGCCAGCAAACCGGGACTGTCCCCCCATGGCTACACCTTC
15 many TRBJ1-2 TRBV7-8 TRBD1 CASSDRTGPNYGYTF TGTGCCAGCAGCGATAGGACAGGGCCTAACTATGGCTACACCTTC
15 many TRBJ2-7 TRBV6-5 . CASSPTANGAYEQYF TGTGCCAGCAGTCCGACAGCCAACGGGGCCTACGAGCAGTACTTC
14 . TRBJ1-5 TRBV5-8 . CASSKLRGNQPQHF TGTGCCAGCAGCAAGCTCCGGGGCAATCAGCCCCAGCATTTT
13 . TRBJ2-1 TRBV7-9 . CVSGDTLTYEQFF TGTGTCAGCGGGGACACTTTAACCTACGAGCAGTTCTTC
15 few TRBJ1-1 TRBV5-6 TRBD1 CASSFRSGGHTEAFF TGTGCCAGCAGCTTCCGTTCAGGGGGGCATACTGAAGCTTTCTTT
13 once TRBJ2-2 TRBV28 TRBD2 CASTGGRAGELFF TGTGCCTCCACGGGGGGGCGAGCCGGGGAGCTGTTTTTT
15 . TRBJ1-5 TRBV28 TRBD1 CASSLGAGGYQPQHF TGTGCCAGCAGTTTGGGGGCAGGGGGTTATCAGCCCCAGCATTTT
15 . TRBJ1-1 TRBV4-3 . CASSQLGADNTEAFF TGCGCCAGCAGCCAACTGGGGGCAGACAACACTGAAGCTTTCTTT
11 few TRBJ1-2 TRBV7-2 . CASSQSIAYTF TGTGCCAGCAGCCAAAGCATCGCCTACACCTTC
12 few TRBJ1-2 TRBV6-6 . CATGKGNYGYTF TGTGCCACCGGGAAGGGCAACTATGGCTACACCTTC
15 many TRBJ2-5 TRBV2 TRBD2 CASIRGGVLGETQYF TGTGCCAGCATCCGCGGGGGGGTACTCGGGGAGACCCAGTACTTC
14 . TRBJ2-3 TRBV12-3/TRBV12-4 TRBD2 CASSLSGGYVEGYF TGTGCCAGCAGTTTGAGCGGGGGTTACGTGGAGGGGTATTTT
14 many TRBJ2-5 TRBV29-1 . CSVEDNFGRETQYF TGCAGCGTTGAAGATAATTTCGGAAGAGAGACCCAGTACTTC
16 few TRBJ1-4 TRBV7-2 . CASSLVVTATNEKLFF TGTGCCAGCAGCTTAGTGGTGACGGCAACTAATGAAAAACTGTTTTTT
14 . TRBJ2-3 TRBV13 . CAISVGQWTDAQYF TGTGCCATATCCGTTGGACAGTGGACAGATGCGCAGTATTTT